A selection of T cell receptor beta chains follows, all from one sample in a study of T-cell memory formation after mild COVID-19. One entry per CDR3 protein, called by TCRdb with MiXCR from the 5' RACE reads. The top ten clones hold under 8.5% of a sample with around 510,000 distinct CDR3 sequences, approximately 21% of them seen once. Material: PBMCs or a T cell subset sorted from them (not recorded which). These TCRs come from an adult woman who had mild COVID-19 (a few samples of this study predate the infection). Cell type and time point are not known. Each CDR3 is given with its conserved first and last residue. The D gene is left open where the match is weak. Clone size appears in some rows only: once, few, many, or a class for an expanded clone.

abundance	d_gene	v_gene	j_gene	CDR3aa	CDR3nt
.	TRBD2	TRBV6-4	TRBJ2-7	CASNPPGLAGHEQYF	TGTGCCAGCAACCCTCCGGGACTAGCAGGCCACGAGCAGTACTTC
few	.	TRBV5-1	TRBJ1-1	CASSPSNMNTEAFF	TGCGCCAGCAGCCCCAGTAATATGAACACTGAAGCTTTCTTT
many	.	TRBV15	TRBJ2-3	CATSQGTDTQYF	TGTGCCACCTCACAGGGTACAGATACGCAGTATTTT
.	.	TRBV3-1	TRBJ1-1	CASSQEMVGWTEAFF	TGTGCCAGCAGCCAAGAAATGGTCGGGTGGACTGAAGCTTTCTTT
.	.	TRBV15	TRBJ1-1	CATSTDQVSEAFF	TGTGCCACCAGCACGGACCAGGTCAGTGAAGCTTTCTTT
few	.	TRBV20-1	TRBJ2-3	CSARPWGTQDTDTQYF	TGCAGTGCTAGACCCTGGGGGACGCAAGACACAGATACGCAGTATTTT
.	TRBD1	TRBV4-2	TRBJ2-5	CASSQEHTGEETQYF	TGTGCCAGCAGCCAAGAACATACAGGGGAAGAGACCCAGTACTTC
many	.	TRBV7-6	TRBJ2-7	CASSLSGSAYEQYF	TGTGCCAGCAGCTTATCCGGGAGTGCCTACGAGCAGTACTTC
.	.	TRBV20-1	TRBJ2-1	CSARSLANEQFF	TGCAGTGCTAGATCTCTAGCTAATGAGCAGTTCTTC
.	TRBD1	TRBV6-6	TRBJ2-7	CASGTGTAYEQYF	TGTGCCAGCGGAACGGGGACAGCCTACGAGCAGTACTTC
few	.	TRBV19	TRBJ2-5	CASSMGQMPPQETQYF	TGTGCCAGTAGTATGGGGCAGATGCCTCCGCAAGAGACCCAGTACTTC
.	.	TRBV4-1	TRBJ2-4	CASIELLAKNIQYF	TGCGCCAGCATCGAGCTTTTAGCCAAAAACATTCAGTACTTC
.	TRBD2	TRBV9	TRBJ2-5	CASSVFGSGSLMETQYF	TGTGCCAGCAGCGTATTCGGTAGCGGGAGTCTCATGGAGACCCAGTACTTC
few	.	TRBV10-3	TRBJ1-2	CAISGRGAGHYGYTF	TGTGCCATCAGCGGACGGGGGGCCGGGCACTATGGCTACACCTTC
few	.	TRBV5-1	TRBJ2-1	CASSFGGFIDEQFF	TGCGCCAGCAGCTTTGGGGGGTTTATTGATGAGCAGTTCTTC
.	.	TRBV4-3	TRBJ1-1	CASSPWVGARTEAFF	TGCGCCAGCAGCCCCTGGGTGGGGGCGAGGACTGAAGCTTTCTTT
.	.	TRBV5-1	TRBJ2-3	CASILVMDTQYF	TGCGCCAGCATCTTGGTTATGGATACGCAGTATTTT
many	TRBD1	TRBV7-9	TRBJ1-2	CASSAGQGYGYTF	TGTGCCAGCAGCGCGGGACAGGGATATGGCTACACCTTC
many	.	TRBV12-3/TRBV12-4	TRBJ1-6	CASSFSSPLHF	TGTGCCAGCAGCTTTAGTTCACCCCTCCACTTT
few	TRBD1	TRBV6-2/TRBV6-3	TRBJ1-1	CASSPQDRDIPEAFF	TGTGCCAGCAGTCCACAAGACAGGGATATACCTGAAGCTTTCTTT
.	TRBD2	TRBV7-3	TRBJ2-3	CASSRDYIRTDTQYF	TGTGCCAGCAGCCGGGACTACATTCGCACAGATACGCAGTATTTT
many	TRBD2	TRBV2	TRBJ2-3	CASCGGEGDTQYF	TGTGCCAGCTGCGGGGGGGAGGGAGATACGCAGTATTTT
.	.	TRBV7-3	TRBJ2-3	CASSLELSDTQYF	TGTGCCAGCAGTCTAGAGCTTTCAGATACGCAGTATTTT
many	.	TRBV2	TRBJ1-2	CASSEAGGSNYGYTF	TGTGCCAGCAGTGAAGCTGGCGGCTCTAACTATGGCTACACCTTC
once	.	TRBV7-8	TRBJ1-6	CASSYQGGGSPLHF	TGTGCCAGCAGCTACCAAGGTGGGGGTTCACCCCTCCACTTT
.	TRBD1	TRBV29-1	TRBJ1-2	CSVTPDRRPYYGYTF	TGCAGCGTTACACCGGACAGGAGACCATACTATGGCTACACCTTC
few	.	TRBV20-1	TRBJ1-5	CSARREGGNQPQHF	TGCAGTGCTAGGAGGGAGGGAGGCAATCAGCCCCAGCATTTT
many	.	TRBV12-3/TRBV12-4	TRBJ2-2	CASSRGAPNTGELFF	TGTGCCAGCAGTCGCGGGGCTCCGAACACCGGGGAGCTGTTTTTT
few	TRBD1	TRBV7-9	TRBJ2-3	CASSTRGRGTDTQYF	TGTGCCAGCAGTACTAGGGGGCGCGGGACAGATACGCAGTATTTT
few	.	TRBV2	TRBJ2-3	CASCTQPPGTDTQYF	TGTGCCAGCTGTACACAACCTCCGGGCACAGATACGCAGTATTTT
.	TRBD2	TRBV5-1	TRBJ2-1	CASSLTREGIYNEQFF	TGCGCCAGCAGCTTGACGCGGGAGGGTATCTACAATGAGCAGTTCTTC
few	TRBD1	TRBV24-1	TRBJ2-1	CATSALTGDAHNEQFF	TGTGCCACCAGTGCCCTGACAGGGGATGCGCACAATGAGCAGTTCTTC
few	.	TRBV27	TRBJ2-7	CASSPILASPAYEQYF	TGTGCCAGCAGTCCCATCCTAGCGTCGCCAGCCTACGAGCAGTACTTC
.	.	TRBV27	TRBJ2-7	CASNPSGSPYEQYF	TGTGCCAGCAACCCCTCAGGTAGCCCCTACGAGCAGTACTTC
.	.	TRBV5-1	TRBJ1-4	CASSRNRATNEKLFF	TGCGCCAGCAGCAGAAACAGAGCAACTAATGAAAAACTGTTTTTT
.	TRBD2	TRBV5-1	TRBJ2-5	CASSEGRGGGTETQYF	TGCGCCAGCTCCGAGGGGCGGGGGGGCGGTACTGAGACCCAGTACTTC
.	TRBD1	TRBV29-1	TRBJ2-2	CSVWDRAMGWDTGELFF	TGCAGCGTCTGGGACAGGGCCATGGGCTGGGACACCGGGGAGCTGTTTTTT
.	TRBD1	TRBV2	TRBJ1-1	CASGRTGGSVEAFF	TGTGCCAGCGGACGGACAGGGGGCTCGGTTGAAGCTTTCTTT
.	TRBD1	TRBV6-5	TRBJ2-4	CASSYYIDRGRAKNIQYF	TGTGCCAGCAGTTACTATATCGACAGGGGGCGAGCCAAAAACATTCAGTACTTC
many	.	TRBV20-1	TRBJ2-3	CSVIGGRRRTDTQYF	TGCAGTGTCATTGGGGGGAGAAGGAGGACAGATACGCAGTATTTT
few	.	TRBV12-3/TRBV12-4	TRBJ2-7	CASSSPGRRGTYEQYF	TGTGCCAGCAGTTCCCCCGGCAGGAGGGGTACCTACGAGCAGTACTTC
.	.	TRBV6-5	TRBJ2-6	CGTGTNGANVLTF	TGTGGGACAGGGACTAACGGGGCCAACGTCCTGACTTTC